This is a list of T cell receptor beta chains from one sample in a study of blood T cell repertoires in COVID-19. The repertoire was sequenced with immunoSEQ multiplex PCR; TCRdb's copy has only in-frame clones and lacks some. The sample lists about 93,000 clones; roughly 90% were seen once. Sequencing was carried out using peripheral blood. These receptors were taken from a human donor with active COVID-19. The donor label of this sample is uncertain. CDR3s include the opening cysteine and the closing phenylalanine or tryptophan.

j_gene | v_gene | CDR3aa
TRBJ2-1 | TRBV11-3 | CASSLPRNNEQFF
TRBJ2-3 | TRBV30 | CAWSVGHGLAGKDTDTQYF
TRBJ1-2 | TRBV20-1 | CSASPGLSPYGYTF
TRBJ1-5 | TRBV21-1 | CASSQPGQGALDGNQPQHF
TRBJ1-5 | TRBV6-5 | CASSLMARVNQPQHF
TRBJ1-4 | TRBV5-4 | CASSVGQSNEKLFF
TRBJ2-7 | TRBV4-1 | CASSQVFGTGISYEQYF
TRBJ2-1 | TRBV19 | CASSTNLGDYNEQFF
TRBJ1-1 | TRBV7-8 | CASSLEGGGVTEAFF
TRBJ1-3 | TRBV4-3 | CASSQGTGGQYTIYF
TRBJ2-5 | TRBV6-2/TRBV6-3 | CASSYRETQYF
TRBJ1-3 | TRBV6-6 | CASSPAGGGGNTIYF
TRBJ2-7 | TRBV29-1 | CSSQTGGEQYF
TRBJ1-6 | TRBV4-3 | CASSQDPSPRTYNSPLHF
TRBJ1-2 | TRBV29-1 | CSVPAGNYGYTF
TRBJ2-7 | TRBV6-2/TRBV6-3 | CASSKNRLSYEQYF
TRBJ1-1 | TRBV4-3 | CASSQADRGRGTEAFF
TRBJ1-4 | TRBV9 | CASSVSGTGGEKLFF
TRBJ2-1 | TRBV7-7 | CASSLGQGSNEQFF
TRBJ1-5 | TRBV29-1 | CSVKRDSNQPQHF
TRBJ1-3 | TRBV19 | CASSKGTGTGNTIYF
TRBJ1-3 | TRBV5-6 | CASSLSGYSGNTIYF
TRBJ2-1 | TRBV6-1 | CASSEELAGLIYNEQFF
TRBJ2-2 | TRBV6-6 | CASRLDRGNTGELFF
TRBJ2-2 | TRBV12-3/TRBV12-4 | CASGRTRVGELFF
TRBJ1-5 | TRBV4-1 | CASSRADPGLSNQPQHF
TRBJ2-2 | TRBV3-1/TRBV3-2 | CASSQGNTGQANTGELFF
TRBJ1-2 | TRBV19 | CASSLAREGGLRTF
TRBJ1-4 | TRBV25-1 | CASSESPGGFNEKLFF
TRBJ2-7 | TRBV7-9 | CASSLGLAGAFSYEQYF
TRBJ2-1 | TRBV9 | CASSVTYTHSVNGDNEQFF
TRBJ2-2 | TRBV7-2 | CASSLDARAHGELFF
TRBJ2-6 | TRBV6-2/TRBV6-3 | CASSGGGLSGANVLTF
TRBJ2-1 | TRBV4-2 | CASSPDGYAGGYNEQFF
TRBJ2-6 | TRBV19 | CASSLPLSTGLSGANVLTF
TRBJ1-2 | TRBV29-1 | CSVRTAYGYTF
TRBJ2-7 | TRBV2 | CASSRTGKPNF
TRBJ2-1 | TRBV27 | CASSSGTPNEQFF
TRBJ1-6 | TRBV21-1 | CASSSGLPF
TRBJ2-7 | TRBV11-2 | CASRLGQTYEQYF
TRBJ2-1 | TRBV24-1 | CATSDYPGGNNEQFF
TRBJ2-7 | TRBV15 | CATSREDRDRSYEQYF
TRBJ2-1 | TRBV6-5 | CASSYFRGDNEQFF
TRBJ2-1 | TRBV27 | CASSFMPGGLDNEQFF
TRBJ1-1 | TRBV5-1 | CASSLAGGYRGRNVRTEAFF
TRBJ1-2 | TRBV6-2/TRBV6-3 | CASSPTGDIYGYTF
TRBJ1-1 | TRBV9 | CASSVTGGKGTEAFF
TRBJ2-3 | TRBV6-1 | CASSEAGGTDTQYF
TRBJ2-7 | TRBV28 | CASSLATSGTGEQYF